A single sample is the source of the 29 T cell receptor beta chains below, sequenced in a study of radiotherapy plus CTLA-4 blockade in lung cancer. Clones were sequenced by immunoSEQ multiplex PCR, and TCRdb holds only the in-frame ones, with some missing. The sample lists tens of thousands of clones, about 88% seen once, with 16% in the top ten. The sequenced sample was peripheral blood, obtained from a patient treated with radiotherapy plus ipilimumab. The receptors were sampled from a human donor with non-small cell lung cancer that progressed on radiotherapy plus ipilimumab.

This chain joins TRBV28 and TRBJ1-5; 9 bases map to TRBD1. Trimming cost V 6 bases and J 9 bases; bases outside gene matches: 12. The CDR3 is made up of 15 amino acids. CDR1 is MDHEN and CDR2 is SYDVKM in the germline V gene. CDR3 DNA: TGTGCCAGCAGCAAAACGCCCACGACAGGGGGGCCCCAGCATTTT. The encoded protein is CASSKTPTTGGPQHF.

This sequence joins TRBV2 and TRBJ2-3; D is unresolved. In germline, CDR1 is SNHLY, CDR2 FYNNEI. The CDR3 is 10 amino acids. V shed 10 bases and J shed 6 bases, with 8 bases lying between them. The CDR3 sequence is CATYRDTQYF. Written as DNA, the CDR3 is TGTGCCACGTATAGGGATACGCAGTATTTT.

This clone was detected a few times. The chain is built from TRBV2 and TRBJ2-1, with 10 bases fitting TRBD2. The trim removed 7 bases at V and 1 base at J, leaving 4 bases unmatched. The germline V gene encodes CDR1 SNHLY and CDR2 FYNNEI. The CDR3 extends over 15 amino acids. CDR3 in amino acids: CASKPGLASYNEQFF. CDR3 coding DNA: TGTGCCAGCAAACCGGGACTAGCGTCCTACAATGAGCAGTTCTTC.

J is TRBJ1-1 and V is TRBV7-9, with D possibly matching TRBD1 (5 bases). Germline values: CDR1 SEHNR, CDR2 FQNEAQ (reference sequence). Trimming cost V 2 bases and J 5 bases, with 6 bases left between them. The CDR3 contains 12 residues. The CDR3 is CASSLRGTEAFF. The CDR3 bases are TGTGCCAGCAGCTTACGGGGGACTGAAGCTTTCTTT.

J is TRBJ1-1 and V is TRBV5-6, with D maybe TRBD1 (5 bases). CDR1 is SGHDT and CDR2 is YYEEEE in the germline V gene. The CDR3 covers 13 residues. V lost 2 bases and J lost 4, with 9 bases in between. CDR3: CASSFAGGTEAFF. CDR3 in DNA: TGTGCCAGCAGCTTCGCGGGGGGCACTGAAGCTTTCTTT.

This rearrangement joins TRBV7-9 to TRBJ1-6, with no clear D. CDR1 and CDR2 from the germline V gene are SEHNR and FQNEAQ (reference sequence). CDR3 size: 14 residues. Trimming pared 5 bases from V and 13 bases from J, leaving 18 bases between. The CDR3 region has the DNA TGTGCCAGCAGCCAAGGATACAGTCCGAGTCCCCTCCACTTT. Translating gives CASSQGYSPSPLHF.

The rearrangement uses TRBV10-2 and TRBJ2-5; D is perhaps TRBD2 (5 bases). The better agreement between TRBJ2-7 and the DNA end casts doubt on the J call. Germline CDR1 is WSHSY and CDR2 is SAAADI. CDR3 length equals 13 residues. The CDR3 here is CASSDGVDYEQYF. In DNA form, the CDR3 reads TGCGCCAGCAGTGACGGGGTGGACTACGAGCAGTACTTC.

This chain joins TRBV4-3 and TRBJ2-2, with D possibly being TRBD1 (5 bases). Germline CDR1 LGHNA, CDR2 YSLEER. This CDR3 is 15 amino acids long. The V gene lost 0 bases and the J gene lost 5 bases, with 10 bases spanning the gap. CDR3 residues: CASSQEGRGTGELFF. The CDR3 DNA follows: TGCGCCAGCAGCCAAGAGGGAAGGGGAACCGGGGAGCTGTTTTTT.

The rearrangement links TRBV5-6 to TRBJ1-2; D call uncertain. V was pared by 4 bases and J by 3 bases, with 7 bases between. The CDR3 has 12 residues. The V gene's germline CDR1 is SGHDT and CDR2 YYEEEE. The CDR3 region is CASSEGDYGYTF. CDR3 nucleotide sequence: TGTGCCAGCAGCGAGGGAGACTATGGCTACACCTTC.

This clone showed up just a few times. The genes are TRBV18 and TRBJ2-7; D unresolved. The V end lost 2 bases, the J end lost 3 bases, and 8 bases lay between the germline ends. This CDR3 is built from 13 residues. CDR1 and CDR2 from the germline V gene are KGHSH and LQKENI. The CDR3 spells CASSPGVGYEQYF. The CDR3 nucleotides read TGTGCCAGCTCACCAGGGGTCGGCTACGAGCAGTACTTC.

This chain joins TRBV7-8 and TRBJ1-2; TRBD1 agrees at 7 bases. Germline trimming cut 5 bases from V and 5 bases from J; bases unmatched to any gene: 8. Germline V gene data show CDR1 as SGHVS and CDR2 as FQNEAQ. CDR3 size: 14 residues. In DNA, the CDR3 is TGTGCCAGCAGCCCTGGTTCAGGGGGGTATGGCTACACCTTC. Translating gives CASSPGSGGYGYTF. The entire variable domain, with the rest obtained from reference TRBV7-8 and TRBJ1-2, is as follows: GAGVSQSPRYKVAKRGQDVALRCDPISGHVSLFWYQQALGQGPEFLTYFQNEAQLDKSGLPSDRFFAERPEGSVSTLKIQRTQQEDSAVYLCASSPGSGGYGYTFGSGTRLTVV.

J is TRBJ2-7 and V is TRBV28; the D is unclear. From germline, CDR1 is MDHEN and CDR2 SYDVKM. The CDR3 consists of 12 residues. Trimming cost V 6 bases and J 6 bases, with 12 bases left between them. The DNA of the CDR3 is TGTGCCAGCAGCACTAACCGCGGCGAGCAGTACTTC. It codes for CASSTNRGEQYF.

The J gene is TRBJ2-3, the V gene TRBV5-1, with D unclear. The CDR3 contains 14 residues. V was cut by 3 bases and J by 3 bases, with 11 bases left in between. The germline gives CDR1 SGHRS, CDR2 YFSETQ. CDR3 amino acids: CASSSGGLTDTQYF. Here the CDR3 DNA reads TGCGCCAGCAGCTCAGGTGGGCTAACAGATACGCAGTATTTT. The complete variable domain, with remaining parts taken from reference TRBV5-1 and TRBJ2-3, reads KAGVTQTPRYLIKTRGQQVTLSCSPISGHRSVSWYQQTPGQGLQFLFEYFSETQRNKGNFPGRFSGRQFSNSRSEMNVSTLELGDSALYLCASSSGGLTDTQYFGPGTRLTVL.

The chain has TRBV28 and TRBJ2-2; TRBD1 matches at 7 bases. Germline V gene lookup returns CDR1 MDHEN and CDR2 SYDVKM. CDR3 length: 13 residues. V dropped 5 bases and J dropped 8; count of bases not matched to a gene: 5. The CDR3 nucleotides read TGTGCCAGCAGTCCCGACAGGGCAGGGGAGCTGTTTTTT. This encodes CASSPDRAGELFF.

The chain combines TRBV6-6 with TRBJ1-4; D call uncertain. V was cut by 2 bases and J by 8 bases, with 12 bases left in between. The germline gives CDR1 MNHNY, CDR2 SVGAGI (reference sequence). This CDR3 region has 14 residues. The CDR3 DNA reads as TGTGCCAGCAGTTACGGGTCCTCCGGGGAAAAACTGTTTTTT. Translation gives CASSYGSSGEKLFF.

The chain has TRBV4-3 and TRBJ2-2; 9 bases fit TRBD2. Per germline, CDR1 LGHNA and CDR2 YSLEER. The length of the CDR3 is 18 residues. V lost 1 base to trimming and J lost 2 bases; unmatched junction nucleotides: 8. The DNA for the CDR3 is TGCGCCAGCAGCCAAGTGGTTAGCGGGAGCCGTAACACCGGGGAGCTGTTTTTT. Translation gives CASSQVVSGSRNTGELFF.

The chain recombines TRBV7-2 with TRBJ1-2; 9 bases agree with TRBD1. The V and J ends lost 6 bases and 0 bases, in that order; junction bases with no gene match: 17. There are 19 residues in the CDR3. Per the germline V gene, CDR1 is SGHTA and CDR2 is FQGNSA. The CDR3, as DNA: TGTGCCAGCAGATTAACCCTCTGGGCGACAGGGGGGACTAACTATGGCTACACCTTC. Translated: CASRLTLWATGGTNYGYTF.

This clone appeared a few times. This chain uses TRBV28 with TRBJ1-3; D uncertain. Germline CDR1 and CDR2: MDHEN and SYDVKM. Trimming removed 3 bases from V and 0 bases from J, with 6 bases in between. This CDR3 region has 14 residues. CDR3 residues: CASSLGLSGNTIYF. The CDR3 bases are TGTGCCAGCAGTTTGGGTCTCTCTGGAAACACCATATATTTT.

The CDR3 loop reads CAWSGKGGGNEKLFF. CDR3 sequence (DNA): TGTGCCTGGAGTGGAAAGGGAGGGGGCAATGAAAAACTGTTTTTT. The V and J genes are TRBV30 and TRBJ1-4; 7 bases map to TRBD1. V was clipped by 1 base and J by 5 bases; unmatched bases: 7. The CDR3 is 15 residues long. Germline V lookup: CDR1 GTSNPN, CDR2 SVGIG (reference sequence).

DNA of the CDR3: TGTGCCTGGAGCGGACTAGTTGCAGATACGCAGTATTTT. Translation: CAWSGLVADTQYF. The V call is TRBV30, the J call TRBJ2-3; TRBD2 aligns across 7 bases. CDR3 length equals 13 residues. Trimming cost V 3 bases and J 4 bases; bases outside gene matches: 4. CDR1 and CDR2 (germline): GTSNPN, SVGIG (reference sequence).

The table lists this clone with a count of one. The genes are TRBV27 and TRBJ1-2, with TRBD1 matching over 9 bases. V dropped 11 bases and J dropped 7; count of bases not matched to a gene: 11. The CDR3 covers 13 residues. Germline V gene sequence: CDR1 MNHEY, CDR2 SMNVEV (reference sequence). CDR3 coding DNA: TGTGCCTGCGGGACAGGGCCTAACCTTGGCTACACCTTC. Residues: CACGTGPNLGYTF.

The gene calls are TRBV9 and TRBJ2-2; D not certain. Trimming took 4 bases from V and 8 from J, leaving 9 bases between them. Germline CDR1 is SGDLS and CDR2 is YYNGEE. The CDR3 consists of 12 residues. The CDR3 here is CASSPDLGELFF. The CDR3 DNA follows: TGTGCCAGCAGCCCAGACCTAGGGGAGCTGTTTTTT.

This rearrangement joins TRBV19 to TRBJ1-5; possible D gene TRBD1, 5 bases. The CDR3 runs 14 residues. Germline V gives CDR1 LNHDA, CDR2 SQIVND (reference sequence). The V and J ends lost 9 bases and 0 bases respectively, with 12 bases between them. Written as DNA, the CDR3 is TGTGCCAGCAGCAGGGTTATTAGCAATCAGCCCCAGCATTTT. Protein: CASSRVISNQPQHF. Full variable domain (missing parts from reference TRBV19 and TRBJ1-5): DGGITQSPKYLFRKEGQNVTLSCEQNLNHDAMYWYRQDPGQGLRLIYYSQIVNDFQKGDIAEGYSVSREKKESFPLTVTSAQKNPTAFYLCASSRVISNQPQHFGDGTRLSIL.

The chain couples TRBV5-5 to TRBJ1-1, with no clear D. The CDR3 sequence is 14 residues long. V gave up 0 bases and J gave up 1 base, with 7 bases separating them. Germline V gene data show CDR1 as SGHKS and CDR2 as YYEKEE (reference sequence). The CDR3 region has the DNA TGTGCCAGCAGCTTGGAACAGCAGAACACTGAAGCTTTCTTT. It encodes CASSLEQQNTEAFF.

The chain joins TRBV9 to TRBJ2-3; 11 nucleotides line up with TRBD2. The CDR3 is 17 amino acids. The trim removed 4 bases at V and 1 base at J, leaving 8 bases unmatched. CDR1 is SGDLS and CDR2 is YYNGEE in the germline V gene. CDR3 nucleotide sequence: TGTGCCAGCAGCCCTATAGCGGGGGGGCTTCGCACAGATACGCAGTATTTT. Its protein is CASSPIAGGLRTDTQYF.

Remarks on this clone: The sample has other DNA sequences that encode this CDR3 too. V gene TRBV7-2 combines with J gene TRBJ2-7; TRBD2 agrees at 15 bases. J lost 6 bases, V lost 4 bases, and 1 base had no gene match. Germline CDR1 SGHTA, CDR2 FQGNSA. This CDR3 comprises 14 residues. The CDR3 DNA reads as TGTGCCAGCAGCTCGGGACTAGCGGGGGGCGAGCAGTACTTC. Translated: CASSSGLAGGEQYF.

The CDR3 DNA reads TGTGCCAGCAGCCAAGGGACGCGGACTAGCGGGAGTGGTTTGGCCAATGAGCAGTTCTTC. Its protein product is CASSQGTRTSGSGLANEQFF. The chain is built from TRBV4-2 and TRBJ2-1; 13 nucleotides agree with TRBD2. V lost 1 base and J lost 6; bases outside the gene matches: 15. The CDR3 length is 20 residues. Per the germline V gene, CDR1 is LGHNA and CDR2 is YNFKEQ.

This clone was seen only once. This chain links TRBV28 with TRBJ1-5, with 8 bases matching TRBD1. From germline, CDR1 is MDHEN and CDR2 SYDVKM. The CDR3 totals 15 residues. Losses at the gene ends were 2 bases for V and 4 bases for J; bases not matched to a gene: 4. The DNA of the CDR3 is TGTGCCAGCAGTTTAACGGGACAGGTAAATCAGCCCCAGCATTTT. It translates to CASSLTGQVNQPQHF.

The table lists this clone with a count of one. The chain has TRBV7-2 and TRBJ1-2, with a possible D match to TRBD1 (5 bases). The CDR3 sequence is 14 residues long. The germline V gene has CDR1 SGHTA and CDR2 FQGNSA. Trimming shortened V by 1 base and J by 8 bases, and 14 bases separated the two germline ends. CDR3: CASSLGLPRDGYTF. DNA of the CDR3: TGTGCCAGCAGCTTAGGACTGCCCAGGGACGGCTACACCTTC.